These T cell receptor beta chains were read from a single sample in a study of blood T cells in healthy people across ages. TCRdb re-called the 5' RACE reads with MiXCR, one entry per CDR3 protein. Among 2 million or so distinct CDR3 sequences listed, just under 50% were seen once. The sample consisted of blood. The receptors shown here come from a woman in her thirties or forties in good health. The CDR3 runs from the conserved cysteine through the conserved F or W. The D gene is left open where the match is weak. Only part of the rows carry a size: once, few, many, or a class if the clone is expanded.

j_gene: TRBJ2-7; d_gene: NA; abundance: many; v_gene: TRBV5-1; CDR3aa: CASSSDTQLYEQYF; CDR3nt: TGCGCCAGCAGCTCCGACACCCAACTCTACGAGCAGTACTTC
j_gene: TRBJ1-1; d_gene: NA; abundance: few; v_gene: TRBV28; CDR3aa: CASSRITGPHAFF; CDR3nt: TGTGCCAGCAGCCGAATTACCGGCCCCCATGCTTTCTTT
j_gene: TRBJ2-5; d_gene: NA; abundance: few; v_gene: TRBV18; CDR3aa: CASSPQYNEQYF; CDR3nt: TGTGCCAGCTCACCACAGTACAATGAGCAGTACTTC
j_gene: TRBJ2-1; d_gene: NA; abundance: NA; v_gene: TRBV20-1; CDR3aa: CSATQSHNEQFF; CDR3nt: TGCAGTGCTACTCAGAGCCACAATGAGCAGTTCTTC
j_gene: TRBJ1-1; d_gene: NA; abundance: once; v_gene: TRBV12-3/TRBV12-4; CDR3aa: CASSLDGANTEAFF; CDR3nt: TGTGCCAGCAGTTTAGATGGAGCAAACACTGAAGCTTTCTTT
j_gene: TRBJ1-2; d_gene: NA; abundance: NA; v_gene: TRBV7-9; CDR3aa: CASPRPDGYTF; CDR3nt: TGTGCCAGCCCGCGGCCCGATGGCTACACCTTC
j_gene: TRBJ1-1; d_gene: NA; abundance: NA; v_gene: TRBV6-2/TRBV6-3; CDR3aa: CASSKQGFNPNMNTEAFF; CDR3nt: TGTGCCAGCAGTAAGCAGGGTTTCAACCCCAACATGAACACTGAAGCTTTCTTT
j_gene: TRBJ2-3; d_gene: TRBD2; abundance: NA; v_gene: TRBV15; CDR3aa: CATSVAGVTDTQYF; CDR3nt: TGTGCCACCAGCGTAGCGGGGGTCACAGATACGCAGTATTTT
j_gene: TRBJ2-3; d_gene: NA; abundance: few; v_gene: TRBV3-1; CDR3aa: CASSPLGGTDTQYF; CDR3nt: TGTGCCAGCAGCCCCCTCGGGGGCACAGATACGCAGTATTTT
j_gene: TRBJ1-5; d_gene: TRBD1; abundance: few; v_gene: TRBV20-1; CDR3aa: CSARSDRGQQQPQHF; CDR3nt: TGCAGTGCTAGATCCGACAGGGGGCAACAGCAGCCCCAGCATTTT
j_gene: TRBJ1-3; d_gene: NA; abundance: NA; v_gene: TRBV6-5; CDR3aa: CASSYSTGLVGNTIYF; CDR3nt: TGTGCCAGCAGTTACTCCACGGGGCTGGTTGGAAACACCATATATTTT
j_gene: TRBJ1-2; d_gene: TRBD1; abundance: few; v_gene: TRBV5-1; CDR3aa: CASSRDRPRDGYTF; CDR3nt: TGCGCCAGCAGCCGGGACAGGCCTCGTGATGGCTACACCTTC
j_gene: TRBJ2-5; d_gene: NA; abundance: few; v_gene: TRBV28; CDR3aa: CASLRTGTQETQYF; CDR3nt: TGTGCCAGCTTACGGACCGGCACACAAGAGACCCAGTACTTC
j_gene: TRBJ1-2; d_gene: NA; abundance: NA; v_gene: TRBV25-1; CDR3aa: CASSEDWGYTF; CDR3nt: TGTGCCAGCAGTGAAGACTGGGGCTACACCTTC
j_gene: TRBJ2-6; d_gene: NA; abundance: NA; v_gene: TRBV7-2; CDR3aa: CASSLSISRAGANVLTF; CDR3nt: TGTGCCAGCAGCTTATCGATCTCTCGCGCTGGGGCCAACGTCCTGACTTTC
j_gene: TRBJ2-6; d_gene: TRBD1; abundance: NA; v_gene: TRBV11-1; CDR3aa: CASSLSQGRSGANVLTF; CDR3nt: TGTGCCAGCAGCTTGTCACAGGGGAGATCCGGGGCCAACGTCCTGACTTTC
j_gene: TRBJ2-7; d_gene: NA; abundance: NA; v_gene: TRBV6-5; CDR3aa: CASGRSSFGAYEQYF; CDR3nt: TGTGCCAGCGGTAGGTCGTCGTTCGGCGCCTACGAGCAGTACTTC
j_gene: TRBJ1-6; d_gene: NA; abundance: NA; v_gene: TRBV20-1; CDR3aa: CSARPAVYNSPLHF; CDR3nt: TGCAGTGCTAGACCCGCCGTTTATAATTCACCCCTCCACTTT
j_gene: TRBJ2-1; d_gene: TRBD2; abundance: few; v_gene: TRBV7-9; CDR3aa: CASGSGGHNEQFF; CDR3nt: TGTGCCAGTGGTAGCGGGGGCCACAATGAGCAGTTCTTC
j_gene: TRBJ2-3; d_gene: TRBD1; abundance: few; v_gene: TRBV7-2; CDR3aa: CASSLPGGAGTDTQYF; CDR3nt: TGTGCCAGCAGCTTACCAGGGGGCGCGGGCACAGATACGCAGTATTTT
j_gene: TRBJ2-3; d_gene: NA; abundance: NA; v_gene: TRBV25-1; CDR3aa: CASSERGAPASTDTQYF; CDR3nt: TGTGCCAGCAGTGAACGCGGCGCTCCGGCGAGCACAGATACGCAGTATTTT
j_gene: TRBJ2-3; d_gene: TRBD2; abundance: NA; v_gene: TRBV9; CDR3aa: CASSVVSGGTHTDTQYF; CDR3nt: TGTGCTAGCAGCGTAGTTAGCGGGGGGACCCACACAGATACGCAGTATTTT
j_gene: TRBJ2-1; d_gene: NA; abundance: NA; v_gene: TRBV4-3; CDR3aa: CASSRGGGYEQFF; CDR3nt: TGCGCCAGCAGTAGAGGTGGGGGCTACGAGCAGTTCTTC
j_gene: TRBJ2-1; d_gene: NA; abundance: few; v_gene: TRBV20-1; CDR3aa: CSAFDHDSYNEQFF; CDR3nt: TGCAGTGCTTTCGACCACGACTCCTACAATGAGCAGTTCTTC
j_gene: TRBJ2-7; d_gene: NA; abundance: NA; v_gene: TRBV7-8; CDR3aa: CASSLEDGDYEQYF; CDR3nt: TGTGCCAGCAGCTTAGAGGACGGAGACTACGAGCAGTACTTC
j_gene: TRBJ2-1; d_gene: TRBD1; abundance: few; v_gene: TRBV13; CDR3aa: CASSSQGQAHGQFF; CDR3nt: TGTGCCAGCAGCTCCCAGGGACAGGCCCATGGGCAGTTCTTC
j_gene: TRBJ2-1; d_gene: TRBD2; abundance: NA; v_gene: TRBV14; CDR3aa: CASSQEGLLAGTPLGNEQFF; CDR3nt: TGTGCCAGCAGCCAAGAGGGCCTTCTAGCGGGGACTCCACTGGGGAATGAGCAGTTCTTC
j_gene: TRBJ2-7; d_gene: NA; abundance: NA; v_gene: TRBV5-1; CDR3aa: CASSLARGRATDAYEQYF; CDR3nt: TGCGCCAGCAGCTTGGCCCGGGGCAGGGCGACCGACGCCTACGAGCAGTACTTC
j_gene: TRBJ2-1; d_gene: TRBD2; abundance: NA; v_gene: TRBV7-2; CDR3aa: CASSLVGTSGVGYNEQFF; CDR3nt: TGTGCCAGCAGCTTAGTAGGGACTAGCGGGGTTGGATACAATGAGCAGTTCTTC
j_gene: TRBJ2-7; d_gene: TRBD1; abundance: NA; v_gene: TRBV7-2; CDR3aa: CASGVTWDRPYEQYF; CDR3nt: TGTGCCAGCGGCGTCACCTGGGACAGACCGTACGAGCAGTACTTC
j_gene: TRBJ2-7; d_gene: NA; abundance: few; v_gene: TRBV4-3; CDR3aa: CASSHDYSIGTSLEQYF; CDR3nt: TGCGCCAGCAGCCATGACTACTCCATCGGGACGTCTCTCGAGCAGTACTTC
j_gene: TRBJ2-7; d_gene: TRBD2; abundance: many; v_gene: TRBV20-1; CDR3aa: CSARLSGSSYEQYF; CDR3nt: TGCAGTGCTAGACTTAGCGGGAGCTCCTACGAGCAGTACTTC
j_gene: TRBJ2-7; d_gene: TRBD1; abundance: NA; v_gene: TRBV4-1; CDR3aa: CASSQVDRAYNEQYF; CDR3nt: TGCGCCAGCAGCCAAGTCGACAGGGCCTACAATGAGCAGTACTTC